This TCR beta chain was found in a study of T cell responses to AZD1222 COVID-19 vaccine. This clone was recorded once. Its antigen is still unknown. Trimming stripped 4 bases from V and 4 bases from J, with 18 bases between. The CDR3 totals 16 residues. Germline V gives CDR1 SGHAT, CDR2 FQNNGV. The table came from immunoSEQ multiplex PCR; TCRdb's copy has only in-frame clones and leaves some out. The table includes some 150,000 clones, 80% to 90% detected once. Study results and caveats: Only a handful of AZD1222 recipients, six or seven in all, had baseline seropositivity. Along spike, vaccine-associated CD4 TCRs were found throughout, with dominance at 160-218 and 743-854. The donors showed a predominance of white British ancestry and of females, with possible underestimation of clonal diversity. Spike-specific TCR repertoires showed rising breadth and depth after two AZD1222 doses.

The material sequenced was peripheral blood, taken after recovery from COVID-19. This rearrangement joins TRBV11-2 to TRBJ2-3; D call uncertain. The receptor was derived from an adult who had recovered from COVID-19. The CDR3 region is CASSSRAVRSPDTQYF. CDR3 in DNA: TGTGCCAGCAGCTCCCGCGCCGTCCGGTCCCCAGATACGCAGTATTTT.